Listed here are 20 T cell receptor beta chains from one sample, sequenced in a study of blood T cell repertoires in COVID-19. Here immunoSEQ multiplex PCR was the method, and the copy in TCRdb shows in-frame clones only, minus some. The sample lists roughly 240,000 clones; roughly 89% were seen once. Sequenced material: PBMCs or T cells enriched from blood (not recorded which). These receptors originate from a woman in her twenties or thirties with acute COVID-19.

The chain couples TRBV12-3 or TRBV12-4 to TRBJ2-2; D is uncertain. This CDR3 is 13 amino acids long. V lost 3 bases to trimming and J lost 2 bases, with 4 bases between them. The DNA for the CDR3 is TGTGCCAGCAGTTTCATCAACACCGGGGAGCTGTTTTTT. Its translation: CASSFINTGELFF.

The rearrangement links TRBV7-9 to TRBJ1-1, with D uncertain. Trimming shortened V by 11 bases and J by 3 bases, and 22 bases separated the two germline ends. Germline CDR1 is SEHNR and CDR2 is FQNEAQ (reference sequence). The CDR3 sequence is 15 residues long. This chain's CDR3 is CALVWREGHDTEAFF. CDR3 coding DNA: TGTGCCCTAGTGTGGAGGGAGGGCCATGACACTGAAGCTTTCTTT.

V and J are TRBV6-5 and TRBJ1-1, with 9 bases identical to TRBD1. V shed 5 bases, J shed 5 bases, and the junction held 6 bases outside the gene matches. The CDR3 runs to 14 residues. Germline-derived CDR1 and CDR2 are MNHEY and SVGAGI. The CDR3 spells CASSLQGAKTEAFF. The CDR3 DNA sequence: TGTGCCAGCAGTCTACAGGGGGCGAAGACTGAAGCTTTCTTT.

This clone appeared once. Here the CDR3 reads CASSYQGLYNEQFF. CDR3 DNA: TGTGCCAGCAGCTATCAGGGGCTCTACAATGAGCAGTTCTTC. The chain joins TRBV7-2 to TRBJ2-1; tentative D call: TRBD1 (6 bases). V was clipped by 4 bases and J by 3 bases, with 10 bases between them. The CDR3 spans 14 residues. Germline V gene data show CDR1 as SGHTA and CDR2 as FQGNSA.

The CDR3 is CASSLRGGEKLFF. The CDR3 region has the DNA TGTGCCAGCAGTTTAAGGGGTGGTGAAAAACTGTTTTTT. The chain links TRBV12-3 or TRBV12-4 to TRBJ1-4, with D perhaps TRBD1 (5 bases). The CDR3 is made up of 13 amino acids. V lost 2 bases and J 7 bases, leaving 8 bases between the germline ends.

The chain employs TRBV5-8 and TRBJ2-3; unclear D gene. Trimming left V 4 bases short and J 1 base short, with 4 bases between. Looked up from germline, CDR1 is SGHTS and CDR2 is YDEGEE. The CDR3 is 12 amino acids. CDR3 protein: CASSPRTDTQYF. In DNA form, the CDR3 reads TGTGCCAGCAGCCCTCGCACAGATACGCAGTATTTT.

This clone was seen repeatedly, ten times or more. J is TRBJ1-2 and V is TRBV30; TRBD1 might be the D (6 bases). Germline loops: CDR1 GTSNPN, CDR2 SVGIG (reference sequence). The CDR3 loop spans 15 amino acids. V was shortened by 0 bases and J by 4 bases, with 15 bases between the two germline ends. This chain's CDR3 is CAWSVDRNTPYGYTF. CDR3 DNA: TGTGCCTGGAGTGTAGACAGGAATACACCCTATGGCTACACCTTC.

The count of this clone is one. The chain employs TRBV6-2 or TRBV6-3 and TRBJ2-3; 8 positions agree with TRBD2. The CDR3 has 15 residues. The germline gives CDR1 MNHEY, CDR2 SVGEGT. V shed 5 bases, J shed 6 bases, and the junction held 10 bases outside the gene matches. As DNA, the CDR3 is TGTGCCAGCAGTCCGGGACTAGAATCCTTGGATACGCAGTATTTT. Translating it yields CASSPGLESLDTQYF.

CDR3 bases: TGTGCCAGCAGCTCCCCCCGACAGGGACCCTACGAGCAGTACTTC. It encodes CASSSPRQGPYEQYF. The chain recombines TRBV5-8 with TRBJ2-7; 7 positions agree with TRBD1. The V gene's germline CDR1 is SGHTS and CDR2 YDEGEE. There are 15 residues in the CDR3. The V segment lost 3 bases and the J segment 2 bases; nucleotides outside the gene matches: 8.

This clone has more than one count but fewer than ten. This chain uses TRBV7-2 with TRBJ1-5, with D possibly matching TRBD1 (6 bases). Trimming left V 1 base short and J 0 bases short, with 16 bases between. The CDR3 runs to 18 residues. Germline-derived CDR1 and CDR2 are SGHTA and FQGNSA. The CDR3 loop is CASSLVAAGTYSNQPQHF. The CDR3, as DNA: TGTGCCAGCAGCTTAGTGGCCGCAGGGACATATAGCAATCAGCCCCAGCATTTT. Full variable domain (outside the CDR3, taken from reference TRBV7-2 and TRBJ1-5): GAGVSQSPSNKVTEKGKDVELRCDPISGHTALYWYRQSLGQGLEFLIYFQGNSAPDKSGLPSDRFSAERTGGSVSTLTIQRTQQEDSAVYLCASSLVAAGTYSNQPQHFGDGTRLSIL.

The chain carries TRBV19 and TRBJ2-1; 7 bases map to TRBD1. The CDR3 loop spans 14 amino acids. J was trimmed by 7 bases and V by 4 bases; bases with no gene match: 7. CDR1 LNHDA and CDR2 SQIVND come from the germline V gene (reference sequence). CDR3 residues: CASSTLTGRNEQFF. The CDR3 DNA sequence: TGTGCCAGTAGTACCCTGACAGGGAGAAATGAGCAGTTCTTC. Supplemented by reference TRBV19 and TRBJ2-1, the full variable domain reads DGGITQSPKYLFRKEGQNVTLSCEQNLNHDAMYWYRQDPGQGLRLIYYSQIVNDFQKGDIAEGYSVSREKKESFPLTVTSAQKNPTAFYLCASSTLTGRNEQFFGPGTRLTVL.

The chain uses TRBV19 and TRBJ1-4; D is perhaps TRBD1 (5 bases). This CDR3 has 13 amino acids. Germline CDR1 LNHDA, CDR2 SQIVND (reference sequence). Trimming shortened V by 6 bases and J by 5 bases, and 10 bases separated the two germline ends. CDR3 in DNA: TGTGCCAGTAGCAGGGCTAGGAATGAAAAACTGTTTTTT. Protein product: CASSRARNEKLFF.

The V call is TRBV6-2 or TRBV6-3, the J call TRBJ2-7, with 9 bases lining up with TRBD1. The junction had 10 bases not matched to a gene; V was cut back by 2 bases and J by 2 bases. The germline gives CDR1 MNHEY, CDR2 SVGEGT. The CDR3 has 17 residues. In DNA form, the CDR3 reads TGTGCCAGCAGTTACCGCCGACAGGGGGGACTGACCTACGAGCAGTACTTC. It is translated as CASSYRRQGGLTYEQYF.

V usage is TRBV4-1 and J usage is TRBJ1-1, with D possibly matching TRBD1 (6 bases). The germline V gene encodes CDR1 MGHRA and CDR2 YSYEKL. V was shortened by 1 base and J by 5 bases, with 14 bases between the two germline ends. The CDR3 sequence is 15 residues long. CDR3 loop: CASSQVVQGKTEAFF. CDR3 sequence (DNA): TGCGCCAGCAGCCAAGTCGTTCAGGGGAAGACTGAAGCTTTCTTT.

The J gene is TRBJ1-1, the V gene TRBV27, with D perhaps matching TRBD1 (5 bases). The CDR3 is made up of 14 amino acids. Germline V CDR1 and CDR2: MNHEY, SMNVEV (reference sequence). V lost 2 bases to trimming and J lost 4 bases, with 11 bases between them. The CDR3, as DNA: TGTGCCAGCAGTTTAACAGGAATGGTCACTGAAGCTTTCTTT. It translates to CASSLTGMVTEAFF.

This rearrangement joins TRBV9 to TRBJ1-3; D is perhaps TRBD1 (5 bases). V was shortened by 0 bases and J by 2 bases, with 9 bases between the two germline ends. Germline V CDR1 and CDR2: SGDLS, YYNGEE. The CDR3 sequence is 15 residues long. CDR3 coding DNA: TGTGCCAGCAGCGTAGAACAGGATGCTGGAAACACCATATATTTT. This encodes CASSVEQDAGNTIYF.

The rearrangement links TRBV25-1 to TRBJ1-2, with TRBD1 identical over 9 bases. CDR1 and CDR2 from the germline V gene are MGHDK and SYGVNS. Trimming at V came to 6 bases and at J to 0 bases, leaving 8 bases not matched to a gene. This CDR3 has 16 amino acids. As DNA, the CDR3 is TGTGCCAGCAGCTCGACAGGGGGTTTGCCTAACTATGGCTACACCTTC. Its protein is CASSSTGGLPNYGYTF.

This clone was observed a single time. The chain recombines TRBV27 with TRBJ2-7; the D is unclear. V was trimmed by 4 bases and J by 0 bases, leaving 4 bases between them. CDR3 size: 12 residues. Germline-derived CDR1 and CDR2 are MNHEY and SMNVEV (reference sequence). The CDR3: CASSSSSYEQYF. Written as DNA, the CDR3 is TGTGCCAGCAGTTCGAGCTCCTACGAGCAGTACTTC.

This clone was observed a single time. J is TRBJ1-5 and V is TRBV6-5, with D possibly being TRBD1 (5 bases). The CDR3 consists of 14 residues. Trimming stripped 9 bases from V and 0 bases from J, with 12 bases between. The V gene's germline CDR1 is MNHEY and CDR2 SVGAGI. The CDR3, as DNA: TGTGCCAGTTTTCCCAGGGTTAGCAATCAGCCCCAGCATTTT. Translation gives CASFPRVSNQPQHF.

V usage is TRBV6-2 or TRBV6-3 and J usage is TRBJ1-1; 8 nucleotides match TRBD1. The J segment lost 11 bases and the V segment lost 2 bases, leaving 7 bases of the junction unmatched. The CDR3 is made up of 13 amino acids. The V gene's germline CDR1 is MNHEY and CDR2 SVGEGT. CDR3 loop: CASSYPAGGRAFF. The CDR3 DNA sequence: TGTGCCAGCAGTTACCCGGCAGGGGGCCGGGCTTTCTTT.